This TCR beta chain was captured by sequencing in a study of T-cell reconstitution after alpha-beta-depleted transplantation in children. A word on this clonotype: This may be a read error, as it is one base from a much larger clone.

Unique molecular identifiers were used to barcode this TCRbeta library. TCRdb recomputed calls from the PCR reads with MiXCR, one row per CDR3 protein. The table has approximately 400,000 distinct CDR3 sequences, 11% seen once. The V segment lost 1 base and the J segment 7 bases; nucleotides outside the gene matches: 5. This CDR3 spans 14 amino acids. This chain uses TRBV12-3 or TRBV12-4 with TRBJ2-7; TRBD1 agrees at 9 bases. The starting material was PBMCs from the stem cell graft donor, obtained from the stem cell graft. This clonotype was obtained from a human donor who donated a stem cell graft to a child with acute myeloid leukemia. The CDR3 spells CASSLGTGVDEQYF. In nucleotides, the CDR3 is TGTGCCAGCAGTTTAGGGACAGGGGTGGATGAGCAGTACTTC.